This T cell receptor (beta chain) was observed in a study of T cells in Graves' hyperthyroidism and ophthalmopathy. It was RNA transcripts that yielded the amplified TCR beta CDR3 regions. A set of HTBI primers served as the primers for a first-round RT-PCR of the TCR CDR3. TCRdb reanalysed the multiplex PCR reads using MiXCR and keeps one entry per CDR3 protein. The sample contains approximately 480,000 distinct CDR3 sequences, around 21% of which appear only once. Findings of the study overall: Classification by a 13 V-J model distinguished ophthalmopathy from stable hyperthyroidism. Ophthalmopathy prediction by the model preceded onset by a median about 6.3 months.

As for this clonotype: Its antigen remains unknown.

The CDR3 is 14 amino acids. Trimming shortened V by 5 bases and J by 6 bases, and 16 bases separated the two germline ends. Germline CDR1 reads SGHAT; CDR2 reads FQDESV (reference sequence). Graves' hyperthyroidism qualified as stable when ophthalmopathy did not progress within 18 months. Approximately 10 ml of fresh peripheral blood supplied the PBMCs. The rearrangement uses TRBV11-1 and TRBJ1-2, with a weak D call TRBD1 (6 bases). The receptor comes from a man in his late teens or twenties with Graves' hyperthyroidism. Source material: blood. This CDR3 reads CASSNLGGGDGYTF. DNA of the CDR3: TGTGCCAGCAGCAACCTCGGCGGGGGCGATGGCTACACCTTC.